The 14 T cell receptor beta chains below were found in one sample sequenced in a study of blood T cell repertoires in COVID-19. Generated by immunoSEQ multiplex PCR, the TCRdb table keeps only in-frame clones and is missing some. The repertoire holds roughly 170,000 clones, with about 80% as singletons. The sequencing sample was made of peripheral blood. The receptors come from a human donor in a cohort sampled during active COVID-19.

CDR3 DNA: TGTGCCAGTAGTATAGCGGAGGGTAGCAATCAGCCCCAGCATTTT. Amino acid sequence: CASSIAEGSNQPQHF. The chain carries TRBV19 and TRBJ1-5; D remains ambiguous. CDR3 length equals 15 residues. Germline assignment: CDR1 LNHDA and CDR2 SQIVND (reference sequence). With 1 base removed from V and 0 bases from J, the gap between germline ends came to 7 bases.

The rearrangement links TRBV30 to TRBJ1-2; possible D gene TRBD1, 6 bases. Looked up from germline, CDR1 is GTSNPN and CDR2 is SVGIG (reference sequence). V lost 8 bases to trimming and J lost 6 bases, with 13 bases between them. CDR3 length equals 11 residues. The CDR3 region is CASDRSDGYTF. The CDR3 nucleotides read TGTGCCAGCGACAGGTCAGATGGCTACACCTTC.

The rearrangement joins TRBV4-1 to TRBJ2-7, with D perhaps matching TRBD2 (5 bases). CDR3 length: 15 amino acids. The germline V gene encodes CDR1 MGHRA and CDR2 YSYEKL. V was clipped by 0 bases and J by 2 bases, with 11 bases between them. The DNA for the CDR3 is TGCGCCAGCAGCCAAGAGGTCTACGGGGCCTACGAGCAGTACTTC. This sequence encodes CASSQEVYGAYEQYF.

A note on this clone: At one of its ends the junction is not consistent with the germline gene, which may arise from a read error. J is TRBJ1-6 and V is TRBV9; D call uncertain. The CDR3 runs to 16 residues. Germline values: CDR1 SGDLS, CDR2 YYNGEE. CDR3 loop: CASSVASAVDNSLLHF. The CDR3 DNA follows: TGTGCCAGCAGCGTAGCAAGTGCGGTGGATAATTCACTCCTCCACTTT. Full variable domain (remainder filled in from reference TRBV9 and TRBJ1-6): DSGVTQTPKHLITATGQRVTLRCSPRSGDLSVYWYQQSLDQGLQFLIQYYNGEERAKGNILERFSAQQFPDLHSELNLSSLELGDSALYFCASSVASAVDNSLLHFGNGTRLTVT.

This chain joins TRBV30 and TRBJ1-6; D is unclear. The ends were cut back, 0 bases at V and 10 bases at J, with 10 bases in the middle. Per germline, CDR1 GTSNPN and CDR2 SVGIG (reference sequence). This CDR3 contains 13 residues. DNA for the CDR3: TGTGCCTGGAGTGTTTATGGGGAGTCACCCCTCCACTTT. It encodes CAWSVYGESPLHF.

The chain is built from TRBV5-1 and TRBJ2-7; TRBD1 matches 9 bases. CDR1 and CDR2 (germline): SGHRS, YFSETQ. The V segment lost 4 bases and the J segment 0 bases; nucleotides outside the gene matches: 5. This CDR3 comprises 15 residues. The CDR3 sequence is CASSPGDRVSYEQYF. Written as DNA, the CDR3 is TGCGCCAGCAGCCCCGGGGACAGGGTCTCCTACGAGCAGTACTTC.

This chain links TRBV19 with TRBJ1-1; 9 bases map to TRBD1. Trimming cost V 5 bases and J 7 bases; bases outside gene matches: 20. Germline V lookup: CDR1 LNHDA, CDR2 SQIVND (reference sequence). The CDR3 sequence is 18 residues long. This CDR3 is CASSPQDRGYSLASEAFF. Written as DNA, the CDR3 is TGTGCCAGTAGTCCCCAGGACAGGGGCTATTCTCTAGCTAGTGAAGCTTTCTTT.

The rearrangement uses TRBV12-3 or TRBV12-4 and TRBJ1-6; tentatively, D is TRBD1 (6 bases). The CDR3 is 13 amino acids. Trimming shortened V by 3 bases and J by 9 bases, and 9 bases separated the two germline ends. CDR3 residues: CASSLGAGSPLHF. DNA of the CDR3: TGTGCCAGCAGTTTGGGGGCTGGTTCACCCCTCCACTTT.

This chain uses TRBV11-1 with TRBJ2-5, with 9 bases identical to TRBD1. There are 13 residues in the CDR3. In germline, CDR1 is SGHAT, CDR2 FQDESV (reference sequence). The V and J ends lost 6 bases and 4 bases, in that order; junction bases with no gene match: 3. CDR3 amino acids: CASSADRGETQYF. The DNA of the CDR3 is TGTGCCAGCAGTGCGGACAGGGGAGAGACCCAGTACTTC.

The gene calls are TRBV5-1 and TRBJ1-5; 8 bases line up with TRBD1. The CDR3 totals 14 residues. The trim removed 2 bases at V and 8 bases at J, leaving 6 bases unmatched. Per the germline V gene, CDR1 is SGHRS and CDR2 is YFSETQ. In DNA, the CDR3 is TGCGCCAGCAGCTTACAGGGGGGAATGGAGCCCCAGCATTTT. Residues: CASSLQGGMEPQHF. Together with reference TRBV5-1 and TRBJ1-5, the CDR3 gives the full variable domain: KAGVTQTPRYLIKTRGQQVTLSCSPISGHRSVSWYQQTPGQGLQFLFEYFSETQRNKGNFPGRFSGRQFSNSRSEMNVSTLELGDSALYLCASSLQGGMEPQHFGDGTRLSIL.

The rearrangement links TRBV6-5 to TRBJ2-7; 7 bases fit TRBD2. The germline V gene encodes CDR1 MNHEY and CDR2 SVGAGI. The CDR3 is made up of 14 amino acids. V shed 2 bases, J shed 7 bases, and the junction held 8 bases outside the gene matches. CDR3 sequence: CASSYGGGSGEQYF. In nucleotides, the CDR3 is TGTGCCAGCAGTTACGGCGGGGGATCGGGAGAGCAGTACTTC.

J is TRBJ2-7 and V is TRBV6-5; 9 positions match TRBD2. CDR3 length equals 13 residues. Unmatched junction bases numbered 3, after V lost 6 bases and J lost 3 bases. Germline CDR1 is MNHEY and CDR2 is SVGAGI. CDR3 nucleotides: TGTGCCAGCAGGCTAGCGGGGATCTACGAGCAGTACTTC. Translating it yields CASRLAGIYEQYF.

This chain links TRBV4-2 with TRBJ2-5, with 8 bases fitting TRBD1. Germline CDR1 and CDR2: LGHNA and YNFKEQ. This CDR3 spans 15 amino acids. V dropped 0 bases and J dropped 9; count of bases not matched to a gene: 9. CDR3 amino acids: CASSQEGTGGLAQYF. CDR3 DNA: TGTGCCAGCAGCCAAGAGGGGACAGGAGGGCTGGCCCAGTACTTC.

The CDR3 region has the DNA TGTGCCAGCAGCTTAGATGGGCTAGCGGGGGCCCACCGGCAGTATTTT. The encoded protein is CASSLDGLAGAHRQYF. The gene calls are TRBV7-6 and TRBJ2-3, with 10 bases that match TRBD2. The germline CDR1 and CDR2 sequences are SGHVS and FNYEAQ. V shed 1 base, J shed 11 bases, and the junction held 12 bases outside the gene matches. CDR3 length equals 16 residues.